The rows below give T cell receptor beta chains drawn from one sample of a study of blood T cell repertoires in COVID-19. Sequencing used immunoSEQ multiplex PCR; TCRdb keeps in-frame clones, though not all of them. Of fewer than 120,000 clones listed, more than 75% are singletons. The sample was peripheral blood. The receptor source for this set is a woman aged 45-60 years with acute or convalescent COVID-19. Each CDR3 is given with its conserved first and last residue. Fields, in order: D gene, CDR3 length, V gene, J gene, clone size, CDR3 protein, CDR3 DNA. The D gene is left open where the match is weak. Some rows have no size entry. The others give once, few or many, or a class for an expanded clone.

>TRBD1|16|TRBV3-1/TRBV3-2|TRBJ2-2|-
CASSRATGGDTGELFF
TGTGCCAGCAGCCGAGCGACAGGGGGCGACACCGGGGAGCTGTTTTTT
>TRBD2|18|TRBV3-1/TRBV3-2|TRBJ2-1|-
CASSQELPGLAGVDEQFF
TGTGCCAGCAGCCAAGAGTTACCGGGACTAGCGGGAGTAGACGAGCAGTTCTTC
>TRBD1|17|TRBV28|TRBJ2-7|once
CASSLVGGQGVSYEQYF
TGTGCCAGCAGTTTAGTGGGGGGACAGGGTGTTTCCTACGAGCAGTACTTC
>TRBD2|16|TRBV24-1|TRBJ2-1|-
CATSELTSGRAREQFF
TGTGCCACCAGTGAACTTACTAGCGGGAGGGCCAGGGAGCAGTTCTTC
>TRBD2|15|TRBV5-1|TRBJ2-7|-
CASSVTSGSSYEQYF
TGCGCCAGCAGCGTTACTAGCGGGAGCTCCTACGAGCAGTACTTC
>TRBD2|18|TRBV25-1|TRBJ2-1|once
CASSERATSGRPYNEQFF
TGTGCCAGCAGTGAACGCGCGACTAGCGGGAGGCCCTACAATGAGCAGTTCTTC
>-|12|TRBV10-2|TRBJ2-1|-
CASRRRSNEQFF
TGCGCCAGTAGGAGGCGGTCCAATGAGCAGTTCTTC
>-|15|TRBV11-3|TRBJ2-1|few
CASSLDSVSYNEQFF
TGTGCCAGCAGCTTAGACAGCGTTTCCTACAATGAGCAGTTCTTC
>TRBD1|13|TRBV18|TRBJ1-2|-
CASSPLDRDGYTF
TGTGCCAGCTCACCTCTTGACAGGGACGGCTACACCTTC
>TRBD2|13|TRBV7-2|TRBJ2-7|-
CASRVIGGGEQYF
TGTGCCAGCAGGGTCATCGGGGGGGGCGAGCAGTACTTC
>-|13|TRBV3-1/TRBV3-2|TRBJ1-6|-
CASSQQGSSPLHF
TGTGCCAGCAGCCAACAAGGGAGTTCACCCCTCCACTTT
>-|14|TRBV5-8|TRBJ2-3|-
CASSLGQITDTQYF
TGTGCCAGCAGCTTGGGACAGATCACAGATACGCAGTATTTT
>-|12|TRBV9|TRBJ2-1|-
CASSVLGGEQFF
TGTGCCAGCAGCGTATTAGGGGGTGAGCAGTTCTTC
>-|13|TRBV18|TRBJ1-5|-
CASSQGINQPQHF
TGTGCCAGCTCACAGGGGATCAATCAGCCCCAGCATTTT
>TRBD1|17|TRBV11-3|TRBJ2-5|-
CASSQGQGGLAQETQYF
TGTGCCAGCAGCCAGGGACAGGGGGGCCTAGCGCAAGAGACCCAGTACTTC
>-|13|TRBV2|TRBJ2-1|-
CASSESSVPEQFF
TGTGCCAGCAGTGAGAGTAGCGTTCCTGAGCAGTTCTTC
>TRBD1|14|TRBV7-9|TRBJ2-7|-
CASSSDRTSYEQYF
TGTGCCAGCAGCTCGGACAGGACCTCCTACGAGCAGTACTTC
>-|16|TRBV9|TRBJ1-3|-
CASSVGAGVAGNTIYF
TGTGCCAGCAGCGTAGGGGCAGGGGTCGCGGGAAACACCATATATTTT
>TRBD1|16|TRBV9|TRBJ1-4|-
CASSVGRQGGHEKLFF
TGTGCCAGCAGCGTAGGGAGACAGGGGGGTCATGAAAAACTGTTTTTT
>TRBD2|16|TRBV18|TRBJ2-2|-
CASSPLSSGNTGELFF
TGTGCCAGCTCACCACTGTCTAGCGGGAACACCGGGGAGCTGTTTTTT
>TRBD2|15|TRBV27|TRBJ2-1|-
CASSLLFGLAGEQFF
TGTGCCAGCAGTTTACTATTCGGGCTAGCGGGAGAGCAGTTCTTC
>-|15|TRBV5-1|TRBJ2-7|-
CASSLAAGPSYEQYF
TGCGCCAGCAGCTTGGCGGCAGGTCCATCCTACGAGCAGTACTTC
>-|15|TRBV6-5|TRBJ2-7|-
CASSPSRVSSYEQYF
TGTGCCAGCAGCCCCTCGAGGGTTAGTTCCTACGAGCAGTACTTC
>TRBD1|15|TRBV19|TRBJ1-1|once
CASRTERTGGTEAFF
TGTGCCAGTAGGACAGAAAGGACAGGGGGGACTGAAGCTTTCTTT
>-|16|TRBV19|TRBJ2-3|-
CASSTRGGASTDTQYF
TGTGCCAGTAGTACCCGTGGGGGGGCTAGCACAGATACGCAGTATTTT
>TRBD2|14|TRBV11-2|TRBJ2-7|-
CASRGRTSGNEQYF
TGTGCCAGCAGAGGACGGACTAGCGGGAACGAGCAGTACTTC
>-|14|TRBV18|TRBJ1-2|-
CASSPSPPGAGYTF
TGTGCCAGCTCACCAAGCCCCCCGGGTGCTGGCTACACCTTC
>TRBD1|17|TRBV5-1|TRBJ2-6|-
CASSHLTGNSGANVLTF
TGCGCCAGCAGCCACCTGACAGGGAACTCTGGGGCCAACGTCCTGACTTTC
>TRBD1|13|TRBV2|TRBJ2-1|-
CASSSTGEDEQFF
TGTGCCAGCAGCTCAACAGGGGAAGATGAGCAGTTCTTC
>-|15|TRBV3-1/TRBV3-2|TRBJ1-1|once
CASSTRQALNTEAFF
TGTGCCAGCAGCACCCGACAGGCCTTGAACACTGAAGCTTTCTTT
>-|14|TRBV19|TRBJ2-5|-
CASSIRGTAGTQYF
TGTGCCAGTAGTATACGAGGGACTGCGGGGACCCAGTACTTC
>-|11|TRBV20-1|TRBJ2-5|-
CSLRYQETQYF
TGCAGCCTACGATACCAAGAGACCCAGTACTTC
>-|15|TRBV21-1|TRBJ2-5|-
CASSKRLAGWETQYF
TGTGCCAGCAGCAAAAGGCTAGCGGGATGGGAGACCCAGTACTTC
>TRBD2|16|TRBV5-1|TRBJ2-1|-
CASSLGGTSGRIEQFF
TGCGCCAGCAGCTTGGGGGGGACTAGCGGGAGGATTGAGCAGTTCTTC
>-|18|TRBV5-5|TRBJ2-3|-
CASSGRSGGRPGTDTQYF
TGTGCCAGCAGCGGGAGATCAGGTGGTAGGCCGGGCACAGATACGCAGTATTTT
>-|14|TRBV15|TRBJ2-1|-
CATSRDISYNEQFF
TGTGCCACCAGCAGAGACATCTCCTACAATGAGCAGTTCTTC
>TRBD1|13|TRBV30|TRBJ1-6|-
CAWSVRGTGALHF
TGTGCCTGGAGTGTACGAGGAACAGGGGCCCTCCACTTT
>TRBD2|15|TRBV7-2|TRBJ2-4|-
CASSVTSRSQNIQYF
TGTGCCAGCAGCGTGACTAGCCGGAGTCAAAACATTCAGTACTTC
>-|15|TRBV21-1|TRBJ2-3|-
CASSKVGLAEDTQYF
TGTGCCAGCAGCAAAGTTGGGCTAGCCGAAGATACGCAGTATTTT